This record concerns one T cell receptor beta chain sequence. Its antigen remains unknown. This PCR relied on a set of 60 Vbeta primers and 13 Jbeta primers. Sequencing was performed with immunoSEQ multiplex PCR; in TCRdb, only in-frame clones are kept and a portion is missing. The data hold about 95,000 clones, with roughly four fifths observed a single time. This sample was taken from a study of cytomegalovirus exposure and HLA in healthy donors. Study results and caveats: In vitro, three CMV-associated chains proved specific for CMV antigens. By a later analysis, the bulk of CMV-associated TCR beta chains appeared HLA-restricted.

CDR3 length equals 16 residues. The chain recombines TRBV21-1 with TRBJ2-1; the D call of TRBD1 is as the table states it, not checked on the DNA. TRBV21-1 is a recognized pseudogene. The sequence came from a man aged 25 to 45 in good health and CMV-seropositive. Sequencing was performed on PBMCs. For the CDR3, the DNA is TGTGCCAGCAGCAAGTCGGACAGGGAAACCTACAATGAGCAGTTCTTC. Protein sequence: CASSKSDRETYNEQFF.